This is a list of T cell receptor beta chains from one sample in a study of blood T cell repertoires in COVID-19. Profiling relied on immunoSEQ multiplex PCR, and the TCRdb table lists in-frame clones only, not all of them. The repertoire has about 370,000 clones, around 87% of them found once; the top ten carry more than 9%. Source material: peripheral blood. These receptors all come from a woman in her thirties with COVID-19, enrolled during active disease. The CDR3 runs from the conserved cysteine through the conserved F or W. The order of the fields is J gene, V gene, D gene, clone size, CDR3 DNA, CDR3 protein. D genes are given only for firm matches. Rows give clone size only sometimes, using once, few, many, or a class for an expanded clone.

J gene: TRBJ2-7
V gene: TRBV18
D gene: TRBD1
clone size: NA
CDR3 DNA: TGTGCCAGCTCACCCCGGGACAGGGGACTCTACGAGCAGTACTTC
CDR3 protein: CASSPRDRGLYEQYF

J gene: TRBJ2-5
V gene: TRBV3-1/TRBV3-2
D gene: NA
clone size: NA
CDR3 DNA: TGTGCCAGCAGCCCCGGAGCCGTCTTTCGGGGGAGGTCAGAGACCCAGTACTTC
CDR3 protein: CASSPGAVFRGRSETQYF

J gene: TRBJ1-3
V gene: TRBV18
D gene: NA
clone size: NA
CDR3 DNA: TGTGCCAGCTCGCCCCAGCAGGGGACTGGAAACACCATATATTTT
CDR3 protein: CASSPQQGTGNTIYF

J gene: TRBJ2-2
V gene: TRBV25-1
D gene: NA
clone size: few
CDR3 DNA: TGTGCCAGCAGACAGAACACCGGGGAGCTGTTTTTT
CDR3 protein: CASRQNTGELFF

J gene: TRBJ1-6
V gene: TRBV9
D gene: TRBD1
clone size: NA
CDR3 DNA: TGTGCCAGCAGCGTCGGGACAGGTATACAAGACCTCCACTTT
CDR3 protein: CASSVGTGIQDLHF

J gene: TRBJ2-7
V gene: TRBV10-1
D gene: TRBD2
clone size: NA
CDR3 DNA: TGCGCCAGCAGTGACCCCGGCGGGAGAAGAAGCTACGAGCAGTACTTC
CDR3 protein: CASSDPGGRRSYEQYF

J gene: TRBJ2-3
V gene: TRBV6-4
D gene: TRBD2
clone size: once
CDR3 DNA: TGTGCCAGCAGGCGGCTAGCGGGAGTAGATACGCAGTATTTT
CDR3 protein: CASRRLAGVDTQYF

J gene: TRBJ2-1
V gene: TRBV4-3
D gene: TRBD2
clone size: NA
CDR3 DNA: TGCGCCAGCAGCCAAGATGGGGTTCGAGCGGGGGTCTTCAATGAGCAGTTCTTC
CDR3 protein: CASSQDGVRAGVFNEQFF

J gene: TRBJ1-5
V gene: TRBV6-5
D gene: NA
clone size: NA
CDR3 DNA: TGTGCCAGCAGTTACCCCAATACACGCAATCAGCCCCAGCATTTT
CDR3 protein: CASSYPNTRNQPQHF

J gene: TRBJ2-2
V gene: TRBV29-1
D gene: TRBD2
clone size: NA
CDR3 DNA: TGCAGCGTCTCGGCCTCGAAAGCTAGCGGGAGAGTTTCCGGCGGGGAGCTGTTTTTT
CDR3 protein: CSVSASKASGRVSGGELFF

J gene: TRBJ2-5
V gene: TRBV24-1
D gene: NA
clone size: NA
CDR3 DNA: TGTGCCACCAGTGATTGGCGAAGGGGATTCCAAGAGACCCAGTACTTC
CDR3 protein: CATSDWRRGFQETQYF

J gene: TRBJ2-3
V gene: TRBV11-2
D gene: NA
clone size: NA
CDR3 DNA: TGTGCCAGCAGCTTAAGATCGGGAAGAGGCACAGATACGCAGTATTTT
CDR3 protein: CASSLRSGRGTDTQYF

J gene: TRBJ2-1
V gene: TRBV5-6
D gene: NA
clone size: NA
CDR3 DNA: TGTGCCAGCAGCTGGGACTTCGACAATGAGCAGTTCTTC
CDR3 protein: CASSWDFDNEQFF

J gene: TRBJ2-3
V gene: TRBV19
D gene: NA
clone size: NA
CDR3 DNA: TGTGCCAGTAGAAAAAGCCCTGGGGGCACCACAGATACGCAGTATTTT
CDR3 protein: CASRKSPGGTTDTQYF

J gene: TRBJ2-7
V gene: TRBV7-6
D gene: TRBD1
clone size: NA
CDR3 DNA: TGTGCCAGCAGCCTGTACACCGGGACAGGGGGAGGCGAGCAGTACTTC
CDR3 protein: CASSLYTGTGGGEQYF

J gene: TRBJ2-2
V gene: TRBV3-1/TRBV3-2
D gene: NA
clone size: NA
CDR3 DNA: TGTGCCAGCAGCCAAGGATTAGCGGCTAACACCGGGGAGCTGTTTTTT
CDR3 protein: CASSQGLAANTGELFF

J gene: TRBJ2-7
V gene: TRBV11-2
D gene: TRBD1
clone size: NA
CDR3 DNA: TGTGCCAGCAGCTCCGGGACAGGGGCCCACGAGCAGTACTTC
CDR3 protein: CASSSGTGAHEQYF

J gene: TRBJ2-7
V gene: TRBV27
D gene: TRBD1
clone size: NA
CDR3 DNA: TGTGCCAGCAGTCCTGACCAGCGGGACAGGGGGCTCCGGCTGTACTTC
CDR3 protein: CASSPDQRDRGLRLYF

J gene: TRBJ1-3
V gene: TRBV25-1
D gene: NA
clone size: NA
CDR3 DNA: TGTGCCAGCACCCCCCGAGAGGACTCTGGAAACACCATATATTTT
CDR3 protein: CASTPREDSGNTIYF

J gene: TRBJ2-7
V gene: TRBV7-9
D gene: TRBD2
clone size: NA
CDR3 DNA: TGTGCCATTTCGTTTAGCGGGGTCTACGAGCAGTACTTC
CDR3 protein: CAISFSGVYEQYF

J gene: TRBJ2-5
V gene: TRBV2
D gene: TRBD1
clone size: NA
CDR3 DNA: TGTGCCAGCAGTCTGACAGGGGAAGGAGAGACCCAGTACTTC
CDR3 protein: CASSLTGEGETQYF

J gene: TRBJ2-7
V gene: TRBV5-1
D gene: TRBD1
clone size: few
CDR3 DNA: TGCGCCAGCAGCTTCGGGACAGGATCCTACGAGCAGTACTTC
CDR3 protein: CASSFGTGSYEQYF

J gene: TRBJ2-3
V gene: TRBV12-3/TRBV12-4
D gene: TRBD2
clone size: few
CDR3 DNA: TGTGCCAGCAGTTTCGGGGGGACAGATACGCAGTATTTT
CDR3 protein: CASSFGGTDTQYF

J gene: TRBJ2-2
V gene: TRBV24-1
D gene: NA
clone size: NA
CDR3 DNA: TGTGCCACCAGTTTTATCACCGGGGAGCTGTTTTTT
CDR3 protein: CATSFITGELFF

J gene: TRBJ2-5
V gene: TRBV3-1/TRBV3-2
D gene: TRBD1
clone size: NA
CDR3 DNA: TGTGCCAGCAGCCAAGCGGGACAGGGGCTGCAAGAGACCCAGTACTTC
CDR3 protein: CASSQAGQGLQETQYF

J gene: TRBJ2-1
V gene: TRBV9
D gene: TRBD2
clone size: NA
CDR3 DNA: TGTGCCAGCAGCTACGCGGGAGGGCCCTACAATGAGCAGTTCTTC
CDR3 protein: CASSYAGGPYNEQFF

J gene: TRBJ1-1
V gene: TRBV5-1
D gene: TRBD1
clone size: NA
CDR3 DNA: TGCGCCAGCAGCTTAGGACAGGGTCGCACTGAAGCTTTCTTT
CDR3 protein: CASSLGQGRTEAFF

J gene: TRBJ2-3
V gene: TRBV2
D gene: NA
clone size: once
CDR3 DNA: TGTGCCGGTCAGGGGACAGATACGCAGTATTTT
CDR3 protein: CAGQGTDTQYF

J gene: TRBJ2-7
V gene: TRBV6-2/TRBV6-3
D gene: NA
clone size: NA
CDR3 DNA: TGTGCCAGCAGCCCTGAGGGCGGAAGGGCGGGAGAGCAGTACTTC
CDR3 protein: CASSPEGGRAGEQYF

J gene: TRBJ2-3
V gene: TRBV19
D gene: TRBD2
clone size: NA
CDR3 DNA: TGTGCCAGTAGTAAGGAGCGGGAGCGGCGTCGAGATACGCAGTATTTT
CDR3 protein: CASSKERERRRDTQYF

J gene: TRBJ2-1
V gene: TRBV5-1
D gene: TRBD2
clone size: NA
CDR3 DNA: TGCGCCAGCAGCGCGCTAGCGGGAGGGGGCAATGAGCAGTTCTTC
CDR3 protein: CASSALAGGGNEQFF

J gene: TRBJ2-1
V gene: TRBV5-4
D gene: NA
clone size: NA
CDR3 DNA: TGTGCCAGCAGCTTGGGGCAAAGCTCCTACAATGAGCAGTTCTTC
CDR3 protein: CASSLGQSSYNEQFF